This is a list of T cell receptor beta chains from one sample in a study of cytomegalovirus exposure and HLA in healthy donors. Data came from immunoSEQ multiplex PCR; TCRdb stores just in-frame clones and leaves some out. Here the sample table reports 60,000 to 75,000 clones. The specimen was PBMCs. Source of these receptors: a woman in her twenties or thirties in good health and CMV-seronegative. Both conserved end residues are part of each CDR3. The D gene is left open where the match is weak.

14	TRBV6-1	.	TRBJ1-2	CASSEGGDYYGYTF	TGTGCCAGCAGTGAAGGGGGGGACTACTATGGCTACACCTTC
16	TRBV28	.	TRBJ1-5	CASSLGLGAGNQPQHF	TGTGCCAGCAGTTTGGGCTTGGGAGCTGGCAATCAGCCCCAGCATTTT
15	TRBV6-1	.	TRBJ2-7	CASRGGGTGTGEQYF	TGTGCCAGCAGAGGGGGGGGGACAGGTACCGGCGAGCAGTACTTC
12	TRBV28	.	TRBJ2-7	CAGSASGYEQYF	TGTGCCGGAAGCGCCAGCGGCTACGAGCAGTACTTC
17	TRBV4-3	TRBD2	TRBJ2-3	CASSQDAGGGSSHTQYF	TGCGCCAGCAGCCAAGATGCCGGGGGGGGCAGTAGTCATACGCAGTATTTT
12	TRBV29-1	.	TRBJ1-1	CSVARANTEAFF	TGCAGCGTTGCGAGAGCGAACACTGAAGCTTTCTTT
13	TRBV30	TRBD1	TRBJ1-5	CAWSGQGHQPQHF	TGTGCCTGGAGTGGACAGGGGCATCAGCCCCAGCATTTT
16	TRBV2	TRBD1	TRBJ2-7	CASSGGPGQGAHEQYF	TGTGCCAGCAGCGGGGGCCCGGGACAGGGGGCCCACGAGCAGTACTTC
14	TRBV19	TRBD1	TRBJ2-2	CASIKGQDPGELFF	TGTGCCAGTATTAAGGGACAGGACCCCGGGGAGCTGTTTTTT
14	TRBV11-2	.	TRBJ1-2	CASSLVQTNYGYTF	TGTGCCAGCAGCTTAGTACAGACTAACTATGGCTACACCTTC
16	TRBV6-1	TRBD1	TRBJ1-6	CASSELPGGYNSPLHF	TGTGCCAGCAGTGAACTTCCAGGGGGATATAATTCACCCCTCCACTTT
17	TRBV18	.	TRBJ1-4	CASSPTPATATNEKLFF	TGTGCCAGCTCACCAACCCCCGCAACTGCAACTAATGAAAAACTGTTTTTT